This T cell receptor (beta chain) derives from a study of beta chain features in type 1 diabetes. Study at large: Patient and healthy donor groups were alike in age, gender and cell yields. Study outcomes and limitations: Across patients, naive, central memory and Treg TCRB repertoires exhibited apparently greater similarity than was observed across healthy donors. Any role of HLA type in TCRB rearrangement remained unresolved here. People with Type 1 diabetes carried modestly yet significantly shorter TCRB CDR3s in all four CD4+ subsets. PCR may have favored shorter templates equally in patients and controls.

V shed 3 bases, J shed 4 bases, and the junction held 2 bases outside the gene matches. This CDR3 has 12 residues. CDR1 and CDR2 from the germline V gene are SQVTM and ANQGSEA. On this clone itself: Its antigen is undetermined.

Since all of the isolated RNA was reverse transcribed, expressed TCRB transcripts were what got sequenced. The repertoire was sequenced with immunoSEQ multiplex PCR; TCRdb's copy has only in-frame clones and lacks some. The sample holds about 360,000 clones; 10% to 15% are singletons and the top ten take 0.008% to 0.011%. The gene calls are TRBV29-1 and TRBJ1-1, with 7 bases aligning to TRBD1. Input material: naive CD4+ T cells from blood. This receptor was identified in a woman between 18 and 29 years old with type 1 diabetes. CDR3 in DNA: TGCAGCGTTGAGCGGGACAGCACTGAAGCTTTCTTT. Translated: CSVERDSTEAFF.